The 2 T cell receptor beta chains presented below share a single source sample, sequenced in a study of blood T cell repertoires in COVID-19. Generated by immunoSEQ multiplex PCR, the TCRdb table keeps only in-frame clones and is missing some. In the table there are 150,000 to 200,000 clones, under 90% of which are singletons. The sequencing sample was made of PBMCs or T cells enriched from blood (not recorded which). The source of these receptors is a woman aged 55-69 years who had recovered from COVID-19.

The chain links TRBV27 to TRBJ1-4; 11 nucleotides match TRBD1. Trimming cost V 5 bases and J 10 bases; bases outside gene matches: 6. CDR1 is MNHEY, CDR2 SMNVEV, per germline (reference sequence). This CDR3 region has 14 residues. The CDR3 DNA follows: TGTGCCAGCAGTCCCGGGACAGGGGGTGGAAAACTGTTTTTT. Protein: CASSPGTGGGKLFF.

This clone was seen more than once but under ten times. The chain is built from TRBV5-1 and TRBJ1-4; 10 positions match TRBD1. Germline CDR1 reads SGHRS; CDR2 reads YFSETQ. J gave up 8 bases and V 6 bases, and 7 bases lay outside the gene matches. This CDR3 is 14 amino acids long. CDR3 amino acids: CASKFGTGEEKLFF. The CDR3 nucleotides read TGCGCCAGCAAATTCGGGACAGGGGAGGAAAAACTGTTTTTT.